The rows below give T cell receptor beta chains drawn from one sample of a study of technical replicates of blood from a handful of donors. The repertoire was sequenced with immunoSEQ multiplex PCR; TCRdb's copy has only in-frame clones and lacks some. This table has under 90,000 clones, roughly 98% appearing once. Sequenced input: T cells isolated from PBMCs. The receptor set was obtained from a human donor in good health. Both conserved end residues are part of each CDR3. Fields, in order: J gene, V gene, clone size, D gene, CDR3 DNA, CDR3 protein. The D gene is left open where the match is weak. Part of the rows lack a size; the others show once, few, many or a class for expanded clones.

TRBJ2-1	TRBV18	.	TRBD1	TGTGCCAGCTCCCCCCTCCCACAGGGGTCAGCTGATGAGCAGTTCTTC	CASSPLPQGSADEQFF
TRBJ2-1	TRBV15	.	.	TGTGCCACCAGCACCGGACAGGGTCGGGGGGATGAGCAGTTCTTC	CATSTGQGRGDEQFF
TRBJ1-3	TRBV11-2	.	.	TGTGCCAGCCCAAGATCTGACGGAGCTATCGGAAACACCATATATTTT	CASPRSDGAIGNTIYF
TRBJ2-4	TRBV30	.	TRBD1	TGTGCCTGGAGTCCCGGGGACAGGTGGAAGACCAAAAACATTCAGTACTTC	CAWSPGDRWKTKNIQYF
TRBJ1-4	TRBV30	.	.	TGTGCCTGGACCCCCGGCCTAGGGGATGAAAAACTGTTTTTT	CAWTPGLGDEKLFF
TRBJ2-7	TRBV5-6	.	.	TGTGCCAGCAGCGCCGCAGGAAGCTCCTACGAGCAGTACTTC	CASSAAGSSYEQYF
TRBJ2-1	TRBV9	.	.	TGTGCCAGCAGCGTAGATAGTTCGACCCTCTACCCCGGGTCCCGTTTGGATGAGCAGTTCTTC	CASSVDSSTLYPGSRLDEQFF
TRBJ2-5	TRBV29-1	once	TRBD1	TGCAGCGTTGAAGATCGGATGACAGGGGCGTACCAAGAGACCCAGTACTTC	CSVEDRMTGAYQETQYF
TRBJ2-7	TRBV9	.	TRBD2	TGTGCCAGCAGCGTGGGACTAGCGGGGGGGTACGAGCAGTACTTC	CASSVGLAGGYEQYF
TRBJ1-2	TRBV5-1	.	TRBD1	TGCGCCAGCAGATCCGGACGAGGGGGCATTAGTGGCTACACCTTC	CASRSGRGGISGYTF
TRBJ2-7	TRBV5-1	.	.	TGCGCCAGCAGCTTGGAGCCAGGTCCAATGGAGCAGTACTTC	CASSLEPGPMEQYF
TRBJ1-1	TRBV2	.	.	TGTGCCAGCAGGCTCGGGACAGAAGCTTTCTTT	CASRLGTEAFF
TRBJ2-3	TRBV28	.	TRBD2	TGTGCCAGCAGTCCTGGACTAGCGCCTTACACAGATACGCAGTATTTT	CASSPGLAPYTDTQYF
TRBJ2-4	TRBV6-1	.	.	TGTGCCAGCAGCGCAGTTAGAGCGGACATTCAGTACTTC	CASSAVRADIQYF
TRBJ2-2	TRBV23-1	.	TRBD1	TGCGCCCCTCATACCCAACAGGGGGCTAACACCGGGGAGCTGTTTTTT	CAPHTQQGANTGELFF
TRBJ2-3	TRBV7-3	.	TRBD1	TGTGCCAGCAGCTCGGACAGGGTAGGAACAGATACGCAGTATTTT	CASSSDRVGTDTQYF
TRBJ2-3	TRBV19	.	TRBD1	TGTGCCAGTAGTATAGCAGGGGGCGAAGGAGATACGCAGTATTTT	CASSIAGGEGDTQYF
TRBJ2-7	TRBV7-2	.	.	TGTGCCAGCAGCTTAGGAGTCATCGGTGAGTTGTACTTC	CASSLGVIGELYF
TRBJ1-1	TRBV5-6	.	.	TGTGCCAGCAGCTACGGGGGGAGGGCGGGGACTGAAGCTTTCTTT	CASSYGGRAGTEAFF
TRBJ2-1	TRBV19	.	TRBD1	TGTGCCAGTAGGGAGGGACAGGGGTGGGACAATGAGCAGTTCTTC	CASREGQGWDNEQFF
TRBJ2-6	TRBV29-1	once	.	TGCAGCGTTCCCAGGGGTTCCGGGGCCAACGTCCTGACTTTC	CSVPRGSGANVLTF
TRBJ2-6	TRBV7-9	.	TRBD1	TGTGCCAGCAGCTACCGGACAGGCCACCACTCTGGGGCCAACGTCCTGACTTTC	CASSYRTGHHSGANVLTF